At least ten counts were recorded for the clone carrying this T cell receptor beta chain. Its antigen is not known. The investigators amplified TCR beta CDR3 regions from RNA transcripts. First-round RT-PCR with HTBI primers amplified the TCR CDR3 region. TCRdb used MiXCR to reprocess the multiplex PCR reads, holding one entry per CDR3 protein. The sample holds 600,000 to 900,000 distinct CDR3 sequences; roughly 15% are singletons and the top ten take around 8.1%. This sample is part of a study of T cells in Graves' hyperthyroidism and ophthalmopathy. Findings of the study overall: A model of 13 V-J features distinguished ophthalmopathy from stable hyperthyroidism. Also found in blood were most expanded thyroid clonotypes above 0.001.

V was pared by 1 base and J by 9 bases, with 15 bases between. The CDR3 is 14 amino acids. CDR1 and CDR2 (germline): SGHAT, FQNNGV. The study defined stable Graves' hyperthyroidism as no ophthalmopathy progression within 18 months. Investigators excluded patients with uncontrolled infection, other autoimmune disease, pregnancy or lactation. This sequence originates from a man younger than 35 with Graves' hyperthyroidism. J is TRBJ2-5 and V is TRBV11-2; D might be TRBD1 (5 bases). Source material: blood. The CDR3 protein is CASSLAVLQGAQYF. As DNA, the CDR3 is TGTGCCAGCAGCTTAGCTGTACTTCAAGGGGCCCAGTACTTC.